The following is a TCR beta chain sequence with its context. Its antigen is still unknown. The data were obtained in a study of T cell responses to AZD1222 COVID-19 vaccine. The wider study: Pooling covered second doses at about 4 or about 12 weeks. Study-level results: Mapped onto spike, vaccine-associated CD4 TCRs spanned it and were dominant at 160-218 and 743-854.

Here immunoSEQ multiplex PCR was the method, and the copy in TCRdb shows in-frame clones only, minus some. This table holds about 150,000 clones, approximately 94% found once. The receptor was derived from an adult in good health. The specimen was peripheral blood, collected on day 0 of AZD1222 vaccination.

DNA for the CDR3: TGTGCCAGTAGTATAGCCGGCGGGGGTGCCTACGAGCAGTACTTC. Protein sequence: CASSIAGGGAYEQYF. The J gene is TRBJ2-7, the V gene TRBV19; 7 bases are shared with TRBD2. Unmatched junction bases numbered 5, after V lost 1 base and J lost 2 bases. The germline V gene has CDR1 LNHDA and CDR2 SQIVND (reference sequence). The CDR3 totals 15 residues.